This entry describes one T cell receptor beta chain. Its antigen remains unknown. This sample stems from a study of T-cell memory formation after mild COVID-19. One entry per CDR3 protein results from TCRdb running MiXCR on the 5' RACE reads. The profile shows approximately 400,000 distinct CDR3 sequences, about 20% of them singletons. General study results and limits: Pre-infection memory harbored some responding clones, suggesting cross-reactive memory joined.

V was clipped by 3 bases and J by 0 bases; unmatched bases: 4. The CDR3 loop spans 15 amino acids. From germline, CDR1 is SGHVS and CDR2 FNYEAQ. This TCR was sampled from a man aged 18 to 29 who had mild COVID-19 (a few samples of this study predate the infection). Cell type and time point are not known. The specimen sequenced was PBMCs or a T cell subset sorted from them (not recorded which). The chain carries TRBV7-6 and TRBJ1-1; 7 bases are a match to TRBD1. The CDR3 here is CASSLWTGMNTEAFF. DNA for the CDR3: TGTGCCAGCAGCTTGTGGACAGGCATGAACACTGAAGCTTTCTTT.